Following are 10 T cell receptor beta chains from one sample sequenced in a study of T cells in Graves' hyperthyroidism and ophthalmopathy. Researchers took RNA transcripts and amplified the TCR beta CDR3 regions from them. The study used the HTBI primer set for a first-round RT-PCR of the TCR CDR3. One entry per CDR3 protein, called by TCRdb with MiXCR from the multiplex PCR reads. Here the sample spans about 530,000 distinct CDR3 sequences, approximately 17% being singletons. Material for sequencing was blood. These receptors were collected from a woman between 18 and 30 years old with Graves' ophthalmopathy.

There are a few counts of this clonotype. The chain carries TRBV9 and TRBJ1-2; 8 nucleotides match TRBD1. CDR3 length equals 13 residues. J lost 5 bases, V lost 7 bases, and 7 bases had no gene match. Germline CDR1 and CDR2: SGDLS and YYNGEE. CDR3 sequence reads: CASATDRGYGYTF. The CDR3 bases are TGTGCCAGCGCCACCGACAGGGGTTATGGCTACACCTTC.

The V and J genes are TRBV19 and TRBJ1-1; a possible D gene is TRBD1 (5 bases). This CDR3 is 13 amino acids long. Germline CDR1 LNHDA, CDR2 SQIVND (reference sequence). Trimming shortened V by 8 bases and J by 0 bases, and 10 bases separated the two germline ends. This chain's CDR3 is CASDWGMNTEAFF. The CDR3 nucleotides read TGTGCCAGTGACTGGGGGATGAACACTGAAGCTTTCTTT. Looking up the rest from reference TRBV19 and TRBJ1-1 gives the full variable domain: DGGITQSPKYLFRKEGQNVTLSCEQNLNHDAMYWYRQDPGQGLRLIYYSQIVNDFQKGDIAEGYSVSREKKESFPLTVTSAQKNPTAFYLCASDWGMNTEAFFGQGTRLTVV.

This clonotype appeared a few times. The chain uses TRBV20-1 and TRBJ2-3; D might be TRBD1 or TRBD2, each matching 5 bases. This CDR3 comprises 12 residues. With 4 bases removed from V and 9 bases from J, the gap between germline ends came to 14 bases. CDR1 is DFQATT, CDR2 SNEGSKA, per germline (reference sequence). CDR3 nucleotide sequence: TGCAGTGCTACATTACAGGAGGAGACGCAGTATTTT. Amino acids: CSATLQEETQYF.

This sequence joins TRBV27 and TRBJ2-1, with 15 bases lining up with TRBD2. CDR1 is MNHEY and CDR2 is SMNVEV in the germline V gene (reference sequence). Losses at the gene ends were 6 bases for V and 4 bases for J; bases not matched to a gene: 4. This CDR3 comprises 16 residues. The CDR3 here is CASRAGLAGGYNEQFF. For the CDR3, the DNA is TGTGCCAGCAGAGCGGGACTAGCGGGGGGTTACAATGAGCAGTTCTTC.

This clonotype was picked up many times. CDR3 nucleotides: TGTGCCAGCAGCTTCGGGAGAAACACAGATACGCAGTATTTT. Its protein is CASSFGRNTDTQYF. The rearrangement links TRBV7-9 to TRBJ2-3; D perhaps matches TRBD2 (6 bases). The CDR3 has 14 amino acids. The germline V gene has CDR1 SEHNR and CDR2 FQNEAQ (reference sequence). V shed 3 bases and J shed 2 bases, with 9 bases lying between them. The full variable domain, in which reference TRBV7-9 and TRBJ2-3 provide the parts outside the CDR3, is DTGVSQNPRHKITKRGQNVTFRCDPISEHNRLYWYRQTLGQGPEFLTYFQNEAQLEKSRLLSDRFSAERPKGSFSTLEIQRTEQGDSAMYLCASSFGRNTDTQYFGPGTRLTVL.

The chain employs TRBV28 and TRBJ2-2; 9 nucleotides match TRBD2. The V and J ends lost 3 bases and 6 bases, in that order; junction bases with no gene match: 5. This CDR3 has 15 amino acids. The V gene's germline CDR1 is MDHEN and CDR2 SYDVKM. The CDR3 nucleotides are TGTGCCAGCAGTTTGCGGACTAGCGCGGCCGGGGAGCTGTTTTTT. It encodes CASSLRTSAAGELFF.

Many counts were recorded for this clonotype. V gene TRBV7-8 combines with J gene TRBJ2-6; 8 bases line up with TRBD1. The CDR3 is made up of 15 amino acids. Losses at the gene ends were 5 bases for V and 2 bases for J; bases not matched to a gene: 2. Germline loops: CDR1 SGHVS, CDR2 FQNEAQ. The CDR3 DNA reads as TGTGCCAGCAGCCCAGGGGGCCCTGGGGCCAACGTCCTGACTTTC. Translated, it gives CASSPGGPGANVLTF. The full variable domain, with the rest looked up from reference TRBV7-8 and TRBJ2-6, is GAGVSQSPRYKVAKRGQDVALRCDPISGHVSLFWYQQALGQGPEFLTYFQNEAQLDKSGLPSDRFFAERPEGSVSTLKIQRTQQEDSAVYLCASSPGGPGANVLTFGAGSRLTVL.

There are a few counts of this clonotype. The chain couples TRBV5-1 to TRBJ2-7; a weak D match, TRBD1 (6 bases). The CDR3 runs 13 residues. Germline CDR1 SGHRS, CDR2 YFSETQ. With 0 bases removed from V and 7 bases from J, the gap between germline ends came to 11 bases. CDR3 in DNA: TGCGCCAGCAGCTTGGGCAGGGGCTGGGAGCAGTACTTC. It yields the protein CASSLGRGWEQYF.

This clonotype was counted at least ten times. The CDR3 reads CASSLRGSESYGYTF. CDR3 DNA: TGTGCCAGCAGTTTAAGGGGTTCGGAATCCTATGGCTACACCTTC. V gene TRBV12-3 or TRBV12-4 combines with J gene TRBJ1-2; a weak D match, TRBD1 (5 bases). V dropped 2 bases and J dropped 4 bases, with 14 bases sitting between them. CDR3 length equals 15 residues.

In this sample, this clonotype turned up many times. V is TRBV9 and J is TRBJ2-3; the match to TRBD1 covers 11 bases. After removal of 4 bases from V and 5 bases from J, the junction contained 9 bases not matched to a gene. Germline values: CDR1 SGDLS, CDR2 YYNGEE. The CDR3 length is 16 residues. The CDR3 DNA reads TGTGCCAGCAGCAACCGGGACAGGGGGACGCGAGATACGCAGTATTTT. It encodes CASSNRDRGTRDTQYF.